The 5 T cell receptor beta chains in this list originate from one sample, sequenced in a study of patients and donors after allogeneic stem cell transplantation. TCRdb used MiXCR to reprocess the RT-PCR reads, holding one entry per CDR3 protein. The table lists some 960,000 distinct CDR3 sequences, approximately 18% of them singletons. The sequencing sample was made of blood, either unsorted or a sorted T cell fraction (not recorded which). These receptors all come from a human donor who was either an allogeneic HSCT recipient or a stem cell or donor lymphocyte infusion donor (not recorded which). It is not recorded whose cells these are; they may come from a transplant donor.

The gene calls are TRBV5-5 and TRBJ2-7, with 7 bases identical to TRBD2. The CDR3 runs 18 residues. V dropped 0 bases and J dropped 0; count of bases not matched to a gene: 12. Germline loops: CDR1 SGHKS, CDR2 YYEKEE (reference sequence). The CDR3 nucleotides read TGTGCCAGCAGCTTGGAGCTGCCGGTGGGAGGGAACTCCTACGAGCAGTACTTC. It is translated as CASSLELPVGGNSYEQYF.

This clonotype was detected a few times. The chain uses TRBV7-6 and TRBJ2-1, with TRBD2 identical over 10 bases. The germline V gene encodes CDR1 SGHVS and CDR2 FNYEAQ. V dropped 7 bases and J dropped 7; count of bases not matched to a gene: 10. The CDR3 extends over 15 amino acids. CDR3 nucleotides: TGTGCCAGCACCGACCGGGGACTAGCGCTGAATGAGCAGTTCTTC. Residues: CASTDRGLALNEQFF.

This clonotype has just a few counts. V and J are TRBV4-3 and TRBJ2-1; possibly TRBD2 for D (6 bases). In germline, CDR1 is LGHNA, CDR2 YSLEER. The CDR3 extends over 18 amino acids. The germline V and J ends were trimmed by 0 bases and 10 bases, with 25 bases remaining between them. CDR3 sequence (DNA): TGCGCCAGCAGCCAAGATCTGGGCGGGTCGGGGTGGAGGGGAGAGCAGTTCTTC. Its protein product is CASSQDLGGSGWRGEQFF.

The V call is TRBV3-1, the J call TRBJ1-6; possible D gene TRBD1, 6 bases. The CDR3 has 15 residues. CDR1 and CDR2 (germline): LGHDT, YNNKEL (reference sequence). V was pared by 4 bases and J by 7 bases, with 14 bases between. The CDR3 sequence is CASSPGQIGNSPLHF. DNA for the CDR3: TGTGCCAGCAGCCCAGGACAGATAGGAAATTCACCCCTCCACTTT. The entire variable domain, with the rest obtained from reference TRBV3-1 and TRBJ1-6, is as follows: DTAVSQTPKYLVTQMGNDKSIKCEQNLGHDTMYWYKQDSKKFLKIMFSYNNKELIINETVPNRFSPKSPDKAHLNLHINSLELGDSAVYFCASSPGQIGNSPLHFGNGTRLTVT.

The V gene is TRBV6-5, the J gene TRBJ2-4, with D uncertain. The V and J ends lost 1 base and 3 bases respectively, with 10 bases between them. This CDR3 spans 15 amino acids. CDR1 MNHEY and CDR2 SVGAGI come from the germline V gene. CDR3 in amino acids: CASSYFPDDKNIQYF. In nucleotides, the CDR3 is TGTGCCAGCAGTTACTTTCCGGATGACAAAAACATTCAGTACTTC.